What follows are 13 T cell receptor beta chains derived from one specimen sequenced in a study of CD8 T cells in Susac syndrome. cDNA came from about 0.5 to 1 ug RNA primed by random hexamers. TCRdb itself ran the immunoSEQ multiplex PCR reads through MiXCR, one entry per CDR3 protein. The sample has 150,000 to 180,000 distinct CDR3 sequences, roughly 96% seen once. The sequenced sample was CD4+ T cells from PBMCs. The source of these receptors is a human donor with Susac syndrome.

This sequence joins TRBV29-1 and TRBJ1-1; D unclear. Trimming took off 4 bases at V and 4 bases at J, with 13 bases between the two ends. The germline CDR1 and CDR2 sequences are SQVTM and ANQGSEA. The CDR3 consists of 13 residues. CDR3 residues: CSVVKGYGTEAFF. The CDR3 region has the DNA TGCAGCGTTGTTAAGGGCTACGGCACTGAAGCTTTCTTT.

J is TRBJ1-2 and V is TRBV11-2; 8 nucleotides match TRBD1. The CDR3 length is 14 residues. The trim removed 4 bases at V and 2 bases at J, leaving 3 bases unmatched. Germline-derived CDR1 and CDR2 are SGHAT and FQNNGV. CDR3 coding DNA: TGTGCCAGCAGCTCTGGACAGGGAAACTATGGCTACACCTTC. This sequence encodes CASSSGQGNYGYTF.

This clonotype has a single count. The chain links TRBV5-1 to TRBJ2-1; D is uncertain. The V gene lost 3 bases and the J gene lost 8 bases, with 6 bases spanning the gap. This CDR3 is 11 amino acids long. From germline, CDR1 is SGHRS and CDR2 YFSETQ. CDR3 sequence: CASSSADEQFF. DNA for the CDR3: TGCGCCAGCAGCTCGGCCGATGAGCAGTTCTTC.

This rearrangement joins TRBV6-6 to TRBJ1-4, with TRBD1 matching over 8 bases. V was clipped by 5 bases and J by 7 bases; unmatched bases: 3. The CDR3 has 13 residues. Germline assignment: CDR1 MNHNY and CDR2 SVGAGI (reference sequence). The CDR3 DNA sequence: TGTGCCAGCAGTCGCGGACAGGGTGAAAAACTGTTTTTT. This sequence encodes CASSRGQGEKLFF.

In its sample, this clonotype was seen a few times. This chain connects TRBV29-1 to TRBJ1-3, with a weak D call TRBD1 (5 bases). CDR3 length equals 11 residues. The germline V and J ends were trimmed by 3 bases and 6 bases, with 6 bases remaining between them. The germline CDR1 and CDR2 sequences are SQVTM and ANQGSEA. For the CDR3, the DNA is TGCAGCGTTGACAGGGCAAACACCATATATTTT. Residues: CSVDRANTIYF.

This sequence joins TRBV5-4 and TRBJ2-3; the D gene is possibly TRBD2 (5 bases). Per germline, CDR1 SGHNT and CDR2 YYREEE (reference sequence). Trimming left V 3 bases short and J 8 bases short, with 13 bases between. This CDR3 contains 13 residues. The CDR3 DNA sequence: TGTGCCAGCAGCTCGCCTAGCTCCTCTACGCAGTATTTT. The encoded protein is CASSSPSSSTQYF.

This sequence joins TRBV29-1 and TRBJ2-1; 12 bases fit TRBD2. CDR1 is SQVTM and CDR2 is ANQGSEA in the germline V gene. There are 16 residues in the CDR3. CDR3 nucleotide sequence: TGCAGAACCCCCGCTCGTACTAGCGGGGGGTACAATGAGCAGTTCTTC. It translates to CRTPARTSGGYNEQFF.

The chain uses TRBV29-1 and TRBJ2-3; TRBD1 aligns across 7 bases. There are 13 residues in the CDR3. V lost 8 bases and J lost 2; bases outside the gene matches: 7. Per germline, CDR1 SQVTM and CDR2 ANQGSEA. The DNA for the CDR3 is TGCAGCTCTCGACAGGGTACCACAGATACGCAGTATTTT. Protein sequence: CSSRQGTTDTQYF.

This clonotype was seen only a few times. The rearrangement links TRBV5-4 to TRBJ1-6; D might be TRBD1 (5 bases). Trimming took off 1 base at V and 6 bases at J, with 11 bases between the two ends. CDR1 SGHNT and CDR2 YYREEE come from the germline V gene (reference sequence). This CDR3 is 15 amino acids long. The CDR3 sequence is CASSLRGTGNSPLHF. CDR3 DNA: TGTGCCAGCAGCTTGCGGGGGACTGGTAATTCACCCCTCCACTTT.

The rearrangement links TRBV15 to TRBJ1-2, with D perhaps TRBD1 (5 bases). Trimming took 1 base from V and 6 from J, leaving 9 bases between them. Germline V lookup: CDR1 LNHNV, CDR2 YYDKDF (reference sequence). The CDR3 is 13 amino acids. The CDR3 nucleotides read TGTGCCACCAGCAGAGCCAGGGACCATGGCTACACCTTC. Its translation: CATSRARDHGYTF.

V usage is TRBV5-1 and J usage is TRBJ1-3, with no clear D. Germline CDR1 reads SGHRS; CDR2 reads YFSETQ. This CDR3 comprises 12 residues. Trimming took off 0 bases at V and 8 bases at J, with 6 bases between the two ends. CDR3 sequence reads: CASSLDGYTIYF. The DNA of the CDR3 is TGCGCCAGCAGCTTGGACGGTTACACCATATATTTT.

The table lists this clonotype with a count of one. This chain links TRBV18 with TRBJ1-1, with unresolved D. Germline V gives CDR1 KGHSH, CDR2 LQKENI. The CDR3 covers 14 residues. V was cut by 3 bases and J by 1 base, with 9 bases left in between. CDR3 sequence reads: CASSPSRENTEAFF. The CDR3 coding sequence is TGTGCCAGCTCACCTTCAAGGGAGAACACTGAAGCTTTCTTT.

The chain has TRBV29-1 and TRBJ1-1; D remains ambiguous. Germline V gene sequence: CDR1 SQVTM, CDR2 ANQGSEA. V was cut by 7 bases and J by 0 bases, with 6 bases left in between. This CDR3 has 11 amino acids. The CDR3 DNA is TGCAGCGCCCCGCTGAACACTGAAGCTTTCTTT. Its protein is CSAPLNTEAFF. Complete variable domain (other parts from reference TRBV29-1 and TRBJ1-1): SAVISQKPSRDICQRGTSLTIQCQVDSQVTMMFWYRQQPGQSLTLIATANQGSEATYESGFVIDKFPISRPNLTFSTLTVSNMSPEDSSIYLCSAPLNTEAFFGQGTRLTVV.